This paragraph covers one T cell receptor beta chain sequence. Produced via immunoSEQ multiplex PCR; TCRdb's table is partial and in-frame only. The table records approximately 74,000 clones, around 94% of them present only once. This sample is drawn from a study of T cell changes during pregnancy in multiple sclerosis. Source: peripheral blood, taken before pregnancy. This clonotype was sampled from a female donor with multiple sclerosis, enrolled in a pregnancy study.

The CDR3 region is CASTELAGTGELFF. The CDR3 DNA sequence: TGTGCCTCGACCGAATTAGCGGGCACCGGGGAGCTGTTTTTT. The V gene is TRBV7-3, the J gene TRBJ2-2; the match to TRBD2 covers 7 bases. V lost 11 bases to trimming and J lost 4 bases; unmatched junction nucleotides: 10. This CDR3 has 14 amino acids. CDR1 is SGHTA and CDR2 is FQGTGA in the germline V gene.